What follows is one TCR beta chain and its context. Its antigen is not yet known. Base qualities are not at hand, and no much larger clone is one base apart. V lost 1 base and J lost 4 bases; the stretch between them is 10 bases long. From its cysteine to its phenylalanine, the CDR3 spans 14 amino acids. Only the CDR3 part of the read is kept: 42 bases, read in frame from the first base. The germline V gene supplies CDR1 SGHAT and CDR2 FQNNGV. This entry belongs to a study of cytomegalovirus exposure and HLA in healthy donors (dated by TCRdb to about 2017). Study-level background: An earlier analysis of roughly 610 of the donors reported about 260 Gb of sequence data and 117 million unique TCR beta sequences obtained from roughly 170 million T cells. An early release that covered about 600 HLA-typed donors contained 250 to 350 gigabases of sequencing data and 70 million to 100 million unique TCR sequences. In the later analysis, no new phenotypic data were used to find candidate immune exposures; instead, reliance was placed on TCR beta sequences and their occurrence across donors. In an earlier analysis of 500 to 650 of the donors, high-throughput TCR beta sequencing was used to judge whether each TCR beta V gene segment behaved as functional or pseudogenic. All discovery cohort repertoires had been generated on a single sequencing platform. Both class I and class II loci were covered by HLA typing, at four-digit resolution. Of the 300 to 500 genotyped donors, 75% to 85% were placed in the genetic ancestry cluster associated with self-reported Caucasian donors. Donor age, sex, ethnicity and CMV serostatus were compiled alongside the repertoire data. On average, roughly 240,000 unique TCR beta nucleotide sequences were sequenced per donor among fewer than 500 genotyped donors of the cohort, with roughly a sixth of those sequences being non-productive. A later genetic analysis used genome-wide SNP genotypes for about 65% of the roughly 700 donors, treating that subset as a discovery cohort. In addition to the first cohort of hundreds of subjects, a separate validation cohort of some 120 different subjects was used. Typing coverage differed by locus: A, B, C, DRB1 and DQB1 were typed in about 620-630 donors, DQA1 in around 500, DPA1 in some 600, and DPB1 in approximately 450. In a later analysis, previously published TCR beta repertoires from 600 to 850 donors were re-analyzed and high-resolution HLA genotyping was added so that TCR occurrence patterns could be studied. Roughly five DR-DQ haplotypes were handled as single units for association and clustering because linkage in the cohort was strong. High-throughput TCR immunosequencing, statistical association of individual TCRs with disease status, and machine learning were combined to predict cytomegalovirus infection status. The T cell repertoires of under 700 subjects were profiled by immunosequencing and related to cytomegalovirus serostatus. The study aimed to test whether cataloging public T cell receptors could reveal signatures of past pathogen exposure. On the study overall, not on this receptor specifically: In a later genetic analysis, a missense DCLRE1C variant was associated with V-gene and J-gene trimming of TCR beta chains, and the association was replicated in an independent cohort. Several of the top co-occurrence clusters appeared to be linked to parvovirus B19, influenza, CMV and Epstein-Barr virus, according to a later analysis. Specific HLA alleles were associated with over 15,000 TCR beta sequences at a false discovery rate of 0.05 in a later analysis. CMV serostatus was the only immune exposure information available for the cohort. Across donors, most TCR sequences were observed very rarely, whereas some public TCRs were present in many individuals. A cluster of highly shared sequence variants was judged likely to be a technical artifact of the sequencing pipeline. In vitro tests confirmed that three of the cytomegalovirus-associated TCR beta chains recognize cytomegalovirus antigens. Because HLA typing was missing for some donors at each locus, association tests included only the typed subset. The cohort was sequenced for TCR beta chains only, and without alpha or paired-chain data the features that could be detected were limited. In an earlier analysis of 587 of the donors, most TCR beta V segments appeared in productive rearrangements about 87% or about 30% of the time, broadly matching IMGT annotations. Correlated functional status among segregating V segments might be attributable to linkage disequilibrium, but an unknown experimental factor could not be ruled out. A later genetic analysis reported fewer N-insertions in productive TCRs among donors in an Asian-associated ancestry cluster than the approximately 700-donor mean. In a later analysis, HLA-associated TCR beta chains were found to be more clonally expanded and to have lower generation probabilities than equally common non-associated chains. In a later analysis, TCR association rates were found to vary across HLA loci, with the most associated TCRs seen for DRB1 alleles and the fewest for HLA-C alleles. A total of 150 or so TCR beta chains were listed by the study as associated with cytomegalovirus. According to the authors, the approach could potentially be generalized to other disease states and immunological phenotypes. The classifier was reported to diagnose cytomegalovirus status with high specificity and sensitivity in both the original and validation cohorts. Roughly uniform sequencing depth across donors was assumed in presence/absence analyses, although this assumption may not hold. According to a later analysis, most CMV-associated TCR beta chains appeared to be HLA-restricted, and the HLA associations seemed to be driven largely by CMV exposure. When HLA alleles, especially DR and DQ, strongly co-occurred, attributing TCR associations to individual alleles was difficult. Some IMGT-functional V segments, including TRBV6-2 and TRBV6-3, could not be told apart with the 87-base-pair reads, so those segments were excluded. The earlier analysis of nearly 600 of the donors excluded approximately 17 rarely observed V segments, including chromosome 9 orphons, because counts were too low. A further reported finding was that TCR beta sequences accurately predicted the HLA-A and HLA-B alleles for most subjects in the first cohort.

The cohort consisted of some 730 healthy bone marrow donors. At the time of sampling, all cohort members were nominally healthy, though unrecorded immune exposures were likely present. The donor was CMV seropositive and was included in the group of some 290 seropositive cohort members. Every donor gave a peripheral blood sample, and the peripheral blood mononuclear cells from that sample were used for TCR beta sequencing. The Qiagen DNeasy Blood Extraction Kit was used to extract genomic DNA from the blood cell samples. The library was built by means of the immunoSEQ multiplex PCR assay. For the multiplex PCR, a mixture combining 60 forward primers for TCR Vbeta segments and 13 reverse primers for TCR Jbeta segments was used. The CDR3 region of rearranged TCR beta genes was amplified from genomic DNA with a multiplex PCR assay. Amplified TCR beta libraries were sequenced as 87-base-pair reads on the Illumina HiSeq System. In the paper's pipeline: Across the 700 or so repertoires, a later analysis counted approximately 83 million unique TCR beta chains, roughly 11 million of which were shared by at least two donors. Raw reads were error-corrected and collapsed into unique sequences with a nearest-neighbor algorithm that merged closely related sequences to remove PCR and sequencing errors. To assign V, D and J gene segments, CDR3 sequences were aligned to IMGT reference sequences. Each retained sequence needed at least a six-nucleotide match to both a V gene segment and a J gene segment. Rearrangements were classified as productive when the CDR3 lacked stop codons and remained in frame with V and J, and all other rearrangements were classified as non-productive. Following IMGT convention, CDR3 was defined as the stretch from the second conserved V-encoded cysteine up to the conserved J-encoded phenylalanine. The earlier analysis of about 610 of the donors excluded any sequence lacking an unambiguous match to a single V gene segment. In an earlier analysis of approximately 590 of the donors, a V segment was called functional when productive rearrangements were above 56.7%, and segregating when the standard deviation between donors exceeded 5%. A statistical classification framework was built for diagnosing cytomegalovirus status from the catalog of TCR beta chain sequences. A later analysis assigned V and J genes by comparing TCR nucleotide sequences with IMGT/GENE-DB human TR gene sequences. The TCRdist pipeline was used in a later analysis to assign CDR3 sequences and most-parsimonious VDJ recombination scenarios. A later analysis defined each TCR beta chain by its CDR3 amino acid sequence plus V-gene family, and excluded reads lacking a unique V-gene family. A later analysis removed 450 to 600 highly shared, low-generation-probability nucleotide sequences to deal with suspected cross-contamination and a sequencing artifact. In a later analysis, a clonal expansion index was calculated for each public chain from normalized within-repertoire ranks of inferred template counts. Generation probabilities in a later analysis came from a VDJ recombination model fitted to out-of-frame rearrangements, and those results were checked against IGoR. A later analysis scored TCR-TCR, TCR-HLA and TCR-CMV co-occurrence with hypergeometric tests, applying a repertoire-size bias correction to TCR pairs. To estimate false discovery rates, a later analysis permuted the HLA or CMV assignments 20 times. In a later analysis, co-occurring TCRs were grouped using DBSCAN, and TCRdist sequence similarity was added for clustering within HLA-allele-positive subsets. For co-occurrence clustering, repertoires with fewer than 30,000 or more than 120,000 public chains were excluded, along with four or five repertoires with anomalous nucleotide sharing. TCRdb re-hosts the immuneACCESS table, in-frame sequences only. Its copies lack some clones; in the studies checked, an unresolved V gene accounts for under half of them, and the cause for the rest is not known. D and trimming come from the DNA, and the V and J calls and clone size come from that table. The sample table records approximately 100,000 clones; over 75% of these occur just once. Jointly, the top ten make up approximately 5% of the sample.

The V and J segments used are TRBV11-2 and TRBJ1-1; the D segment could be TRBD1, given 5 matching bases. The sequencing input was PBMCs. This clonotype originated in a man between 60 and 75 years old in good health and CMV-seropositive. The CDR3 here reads CASSLGWGGTEAFF. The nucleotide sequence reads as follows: TGTGCCAGCAGCTTAGGCTGGGGGGGCACTGAAGCTTTCTTT.